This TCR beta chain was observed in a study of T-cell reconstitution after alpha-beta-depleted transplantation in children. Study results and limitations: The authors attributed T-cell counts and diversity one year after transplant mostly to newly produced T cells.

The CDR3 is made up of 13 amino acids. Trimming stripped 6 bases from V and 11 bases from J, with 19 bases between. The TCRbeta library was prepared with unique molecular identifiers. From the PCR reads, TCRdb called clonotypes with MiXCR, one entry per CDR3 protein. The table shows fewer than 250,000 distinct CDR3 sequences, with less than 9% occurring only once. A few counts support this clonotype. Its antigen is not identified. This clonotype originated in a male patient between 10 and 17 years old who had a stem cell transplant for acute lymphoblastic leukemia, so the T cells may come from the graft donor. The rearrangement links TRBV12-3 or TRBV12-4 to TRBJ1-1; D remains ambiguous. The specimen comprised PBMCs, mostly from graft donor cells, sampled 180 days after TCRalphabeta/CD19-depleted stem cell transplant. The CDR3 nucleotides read TGTGCCAGCAGCTTGGTCCTGGCCCCTGGGGCTTTCTTT. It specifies CASSLVLAPGAFF.